The entry below gives a single T cell receptor beta chain sequence along with its context. Deletions cut 2 bases from V and 8 bases from J, with 13 bases between. The CDR3 is 15 residues long. Germline CDR1 and CDR2: SGHVS and FQNEAQ. These data come from a study of blood T cell repertoires in COVID-19. Looking at the study overall: Researchers got acute and convalescent COVID-19 samples from the United States, Italy and Spain. Sources were T cells, B-cell-depleted T cells, or PBMCs; the material itself was cDNA or gDNA.

Authors' analysis steps: Reference gene primer amplification gave nucleated cell count estimates. The protocol was immunoSEQ multiplex PCR, while the TCRdb copy is restricted to in-frame clones and leaves out a portion. V, J and clone size were drawn from that table, and D and trimming were deduced from the DNA. The sample has over 85,000 clones, around nine tenths seen once. This receptor was identified in a man in his fifties or sixties with active or convalescent COVID-19. The V and J genes are TRBV7-8 and TRBJ1-6; D gene ambiguous. Sample: peripheral blood. CDR3 nucleotides: TGTGCCAGCAGCTTATCGACATATGGGTATTCACCCCTCCACTTT. Encoded protein: CASSLSTYGYSPLHF.